Following are 24 T cell receptor beta chains from one sample sequenced in a study of blood T cell repertoires in COVID-19. The table came from immunoSEQ multiplex PCR; TCRdb's copy has only in-frame clones and leaves some out. The table has tens of thousands of clones, roughly 80% seen once; the top ten hold under 55%. Material for sequencing was peripheral blood. Source of these receptors: a human donor in a cohort sampled during active COVID-19.

This clone was counted only a few times. The CDR3 DNA is TGTGCCAGCAGCTCATTAAGCGGGAGGGGTATCTGGTACTTC. Amino acids: CASSSLSGRGIWYF. The chain is built from TRBV5-6 and TRBJ2-7; TRBD2 matches 10 bases. CDR3 size: 14 residues. The V gene end was trimmed by 3 bases and the J gene end by 12 bases; junction bases not matched to a gene: 12. Germline V gives CDR1 SGHDT, CDR2 YYEEEE.

This chain connects TRBV19 to TRBJ2-3; 7 nucleotides agree with TRBD1. J lost 3 bases, V lost 5 bases, and 8 bases had no gene match. This CDR3 spans 15 amino acids. Germline V lookup: CDR1 LNHDA, CDR2 SQIVND (reference sequence). The CDR3 region is CASSSAPTGTDTQYF. CDR3 bases: TGTGCCAGTAGTTCGGCCCCGACAGGGACAGATACGCAGTATTTT.

The chain is built from TRBV6-5 and TRBJ2-6, with D perhaps TRBD1 (5 bases). The germline V gene has CDR1 MNHEY and CDR2 SVGAGI. Trimming cost V 6 bases and J 2 bases, with 11 bases left between them. This CDR3 comprises 15 residues. The CDR3 loop is CASRNRRTGANVLTF. CDR3 coding DNA: TGTGCCAGCAGAAACAGGCGTACTGGGGCCAACGTCCTGACTTTC.

This rearrangement joins TRBV15 to TRBJ2-2; D uncertain. This CDR3 spans 15 amino acids. Germline CDR1 reads LNHNV; CDR2 reads YYDKDF (reference sequence). The ends were cut back, 0 bases at V and 5 bases at J, with 10 bases in the middle. For the CDR3, the DNA is TGTGCCACCAGCAGAGATCGCCAGTTTACCGGGGAGCTGTTTTTT. This sequence encodes CATSRDRQFTGELFF.

The rearrangement joins TRBV5-6 to TRBJ2-7; 9 bases are a match to TRBD1. V shed 3 bases, J shed 2 bases, and the junction held 3 bases outside the gene matches. The germline V gene encodes CDR1 SGHDT and CDR2 YYEEEE. The CDR3 is 14 amino acids. For the CDR3, the DNA is TGTGCCAGCAGCTCACAGGGGGCGACCTACGAGCAGTACTTC. This codes for CASSSQGATYEQYF.

This clone was counted once. The chain couples TRBV7-6 to TRBJ2-5, with TRBD2 identical over 11 bases. Per germline, CDR1 SGHVS and CDR2 FNYEAQ. This CDR3 is built from 15 residues. After removal of 4 bases from V and 5 bases from J, the junction contained 6 bases not matched to a gene. The CDR3 nucleotides read TGTGCCAGCAGCTCTGGACTAGCGGGCGGCGAGACCCAGTACTTC. Encoded protein: CASSSGLAGGETQYF. Full variable domain (outside the CDR3, taken from reference TRBV7-6 and TRBJ2-5): GAGVSQSPRYKVTKRGQDVALRCDPISGHVSLYWYRQALGQGPEFLTYFNYEAQQDKSGLPNDRFSAERPEGSISTLTIQRTEQRDSAMYRCASSSGLAGGETQYFGPGTRLLVL.

The chain is built from TRBV4-3 and TRBJ2-4; D is ambiguous. From germline, CDR1 is LGHNA and CDR2 YSLEER. V gave up 0 bases and J gave up 6 bases, with 9 bases separating them. There are 14 residues in the CDR3. As DNA, the CDR3 is TGCGCCAGCAGCCAAGATGCGGCAGTAAACATTCAGTACTTC. As protein: CASSQDAAVNIQYF.

This clone came up once. The chain combines TRBV28 with TRBJ2-3; D is possibly TRBD1 (7 bases). The V and J ends lost 5 bases and 0 bases respectively, with 18 bases between them. Germline V CDR1 and CDR2: MDHEN, SYDVKM. CDR3 size: 17 residues. The CDR3 here is CASSGRGGGVSTDTQYF. The CDR3 DNA is TGTGCCAGCAGTGGTCGAGGAGGGGGCGTTAGCACAGATACGCAGTATTTT.

The J gene is TRBJ2-1, the V gene TRBV4-1; possibly TRBD2 for D (6 bases). CDR3 length: 14 residues. With 1 base removed from V and 8 bases from J, the gap between germline ends came to 12 bases. Per the germline V gene, CDR1 is MGHRA and CDR2 is YSYEKL. The CDR3 loop is CASSQGFGEDEQFF. CDR3 nucleotides: TGCGCCAGCAGCCAAGGTTTCGGGGAGGATGAGCAGTTCTTC.

The V call is TRBV4-2, the J call TRBJ1-5; D ambiguous. The length of the CDR3 is 17 residues. Germline V gene lookup returns CDR1 LGHNA and CDR2 YNFKEQ. The V and J ends lost 1 base and 3 bases respectively, with 16 bases between them. As DNA, the CDR3 is TGTGCCAGCAGCCAAGTCGGAGGAGGGTATGACAATCAGCCCCAGCATTTT. Translation gives CASSQVGGGYDNQPQHF.

V gene TRBV6-2 or TRBV6-3 combines with J gene TRBJ2-7; a weak D match, TRBD1 (6 bases). From germline, CDR1 is MNHEY and CDR2 SVGEGT. With 4 bases removed from V and 5 bases from J, the gap between germline ends came to 18 bases. The CDR3 length is 15 residues. Here the CDR3 reads CASSFRGLLKDEQYF. The CDR3 coding sequence is TGTGCCAGCAGTTTTAGGGGGTTGCTTAAGGACGAGCAGTACTTC.

The chain is built from TRBV3-1 (or the pseudogene TRBV3-2) and TRBJ1-2, with TRBD1 matching over 9 bases. Per germline, CDR1 LGHDT and CDR2 YNNKEL (reference sequence). The CDR3 is 19 residues long. V dropped 0 bases and J dropped 0; count of bases not matched to a gene: 11. The CDR3 sequence is CASSQDYGTGPTTNYGYTF. CDR3 sequence (DNA): TGTGCCAGCAGCCAAGATTATGGGACAGGGCCCACCACTAACTATGGCTACACCTTC.

This sequence joins TRBV11-1 and TRBJ1-3; TRBD1 matches 7 bases. The CDR3 contains 16 residues. Germline assignment: CDR1 SGHAT and CDR2 FQDESV (reference sequence). The ends lost 3 bases at V and 0 bases at J; junction bases unmatched: 5. For the CDR3, the DNA is TGTGCCAGCAGCTTTGGGACAGCTGGCTCTGGAAACACCATATATTTT. Translated: CASSFGTAGSGNTIYF.

The CDR3 DNA reads TGTGCCAGCAGCCAAAGGTCCGCGGGCACTGAAGCTTTCTTT. Its translation: CASSQRSAGTEAFF. The rearrangement joins TRBV6-5 to TRBJ1-1, with no clear D. Germline values: CDR1 MNHEY, CDR2 SVGAGI. This CDR3 has 14 residues. Trimming stripped 6 bases from V and 4 bases from J, with 15 bases between.

The chain is built from TRBV12-3 or TRBV12-4 and TRBJ2-5, with D perhaps matching TRBD2 (6 bases). This CDR3 comprises 13 residues. Trimming pared 6 bases from V and 7 bases from J, leaving 15 bases between. CDR3 residues: CASSPREWGTQYF. Written as DNA, the CDR3 is TGTGCCAGCAGCCCCCGGGAGTGGGGGACCCAGTACTTC.

The J gene is TRBJ2-4, the V gene TRBV19; D gene uncertain. Germline CDR1 and CDR2: LNHDA and SQIVND (reference sequence). V dropped 3 bases and J dropped 8 bases, with 26 bases sitting between them. This CDR3 is 18 amino acids long. The CDR3 loop is CASSMVGLTSIVGDIQYF. CDR3 nucleotide sequence: TGTGCCAGTAGTATGGTTGGGCTCACCTCAATCGTGGGTGACATTCAGTACTTC. The variable domain in full, with the rest retrieved from reference TRBV19 and TRBJ2-4, is DGGITQSPKYLFRKEGQNVTLSCEQNLNHDAMYWYRQDPGQGLRLIYYSQIVNDFQKGDIAEGYSVSREKKESFPLTVTSAQKNPTAFYLCASSMVGLTSIVGDIQYFGAGTRLSVL.

This chain uses TRBV28 with TRBJ2-1; TRBD2 matches 8 bases. The CDR3 covers 16 residues. With V trimmed by 6 bases and J by 4 bases, 11 bases remained unmatched. Germline CDR1 and CDR2: MDHEN and SYDVKM. CDR3 loop: CASSPSGPPNYNEQFF. The DNA for the CDR3 is TGTGCCAGCAGCCCTAGCGGGCCTCCTAATTACAATGAGCAGTTCTTC.

This clone has only a few counts. The chain links TRBV14 to TRBJ2-7, with D unclear. The CDR3 length is 15 residues. In germline, CDR1 is SGHDN, CDR2 FVKESK. Trimming cost V 4 bases and J 4 bases, with 17 bases left between them. The CDR3 sequence: CASSPLRSNSYEQYF. Written as DNA, the CDR3 is TGTGCCAGCAGCCCTCTCCGGAGCAATTCATACGAGCAGTACTTC.

The chain uses TRBV6-6 and TRBJ2-5; no clear D gene. This CDR3 has 12 residues. Trimming pared 7 bases from V and 2 bases from J, leaving 8 bases between. Per the germline V gene, CDR1 is MNHNY and CDR2 is SVGAGI (reference sequence). The CDR3 region has the DNA TGTGCCAGCACTTGGAGTCAAGAGACCCAGTACTTC. It is translated as CASTWSQETQYF.

This chain connects TRBV6-5 to TRBJ2-3; 13 nucleotides line up with TRBD2. The CDR3 runs 15 residues. Looked up from germline, CDR1 is MNHEY and CDR2 is SVGAGI. V dropped 0 bases and J dropped 6; count of bases not matched to a gene: 0. CDR3 region: CASSYSTSGRDTQYF. The CDR3 DNA reads as TGTGCCAGCAGTTACTCGACTAGCGGGAGGGATACGCAGTATTTT.

This rearrangement joins TRBV28 to TRBJ2-4; TRBD1 matches 10 bases. CDR3 size: 15 residues. The V segment lost 5 bases and the J segment 5 bases; nucleotides outside the gene matches: 6. Germline V CDR1 and CDR2: MDHEN, SYDVKM. The CDR3 DNA reads TGTGCCAGCAGTCCCTGGGACAGGGGCCAAAACATTCAGTACTTC. Translation: CASSPWDRGQNIQYF. Based on the CDR3 plus reference TRBV28 and TRBJ2-4, the full variable domain is DVKVTQSSRYLVKRTGEKVFLECVQDMDHENMFWYRQDPGLGLRLIYFSYDVKMKEKGDIPEGYSVSREKKERFSLILESASTNQTSMYLCASSPWDRGQNIQYFGAGTRLSVL.

The J gene is TRBJ2-3, the V gene TRBV2; 7 positions match TRBD2. The CDR3 consists of 13 residues. Looked up from germline, CDR1 is SNHLY and CDR2 is FYNNEI. J gave up 2 bases and V 7 bases, and 3 bases lay outside the gene matches. The CDR3 DNA reads as TGTGCCAGCACTCGGGAGGCCACAGATACGCAGTATTTT. It is translated as CASTREATDTQYF.

This clone was detected a few times. The chain links TRBV5-4 to TRBJ2-3; D gene uncertain. The V gene's germline CDR1 is SGHNT and CDR2 YYREEE (reference sequence). The V end lost 4 bases, the J end lost 2 bases, and 17 bases lay between the germline ends. This CDR3 is 16 amino acids long. CDR3 sequence: CASSTGATHPTDTQYF. For the CDR3, the DNA is TGTGCCAGCAGCACCGGAGCGACCCACCCCACAGATACGCAGTATTTT.

The rearrangement uses TRBV3-1 (or the pseudogene TRBV3-2) and TRBJ2-7; 8 positions agree with TRBD2. Germline values: CDR1 LGHDT, CDR2 YNNKEL (reference sequence). The CDR3 extends over 14 amino acids. Trimming cost V 4 bases and J 1 base; bases outside gene matches: 3. Here the CDR3 DNA reads TGTGCCAGCAGCCGTCGGGGGGGATCCTACGAGCAGTACTTC. Residues: CASSRRGGSYEQYF.